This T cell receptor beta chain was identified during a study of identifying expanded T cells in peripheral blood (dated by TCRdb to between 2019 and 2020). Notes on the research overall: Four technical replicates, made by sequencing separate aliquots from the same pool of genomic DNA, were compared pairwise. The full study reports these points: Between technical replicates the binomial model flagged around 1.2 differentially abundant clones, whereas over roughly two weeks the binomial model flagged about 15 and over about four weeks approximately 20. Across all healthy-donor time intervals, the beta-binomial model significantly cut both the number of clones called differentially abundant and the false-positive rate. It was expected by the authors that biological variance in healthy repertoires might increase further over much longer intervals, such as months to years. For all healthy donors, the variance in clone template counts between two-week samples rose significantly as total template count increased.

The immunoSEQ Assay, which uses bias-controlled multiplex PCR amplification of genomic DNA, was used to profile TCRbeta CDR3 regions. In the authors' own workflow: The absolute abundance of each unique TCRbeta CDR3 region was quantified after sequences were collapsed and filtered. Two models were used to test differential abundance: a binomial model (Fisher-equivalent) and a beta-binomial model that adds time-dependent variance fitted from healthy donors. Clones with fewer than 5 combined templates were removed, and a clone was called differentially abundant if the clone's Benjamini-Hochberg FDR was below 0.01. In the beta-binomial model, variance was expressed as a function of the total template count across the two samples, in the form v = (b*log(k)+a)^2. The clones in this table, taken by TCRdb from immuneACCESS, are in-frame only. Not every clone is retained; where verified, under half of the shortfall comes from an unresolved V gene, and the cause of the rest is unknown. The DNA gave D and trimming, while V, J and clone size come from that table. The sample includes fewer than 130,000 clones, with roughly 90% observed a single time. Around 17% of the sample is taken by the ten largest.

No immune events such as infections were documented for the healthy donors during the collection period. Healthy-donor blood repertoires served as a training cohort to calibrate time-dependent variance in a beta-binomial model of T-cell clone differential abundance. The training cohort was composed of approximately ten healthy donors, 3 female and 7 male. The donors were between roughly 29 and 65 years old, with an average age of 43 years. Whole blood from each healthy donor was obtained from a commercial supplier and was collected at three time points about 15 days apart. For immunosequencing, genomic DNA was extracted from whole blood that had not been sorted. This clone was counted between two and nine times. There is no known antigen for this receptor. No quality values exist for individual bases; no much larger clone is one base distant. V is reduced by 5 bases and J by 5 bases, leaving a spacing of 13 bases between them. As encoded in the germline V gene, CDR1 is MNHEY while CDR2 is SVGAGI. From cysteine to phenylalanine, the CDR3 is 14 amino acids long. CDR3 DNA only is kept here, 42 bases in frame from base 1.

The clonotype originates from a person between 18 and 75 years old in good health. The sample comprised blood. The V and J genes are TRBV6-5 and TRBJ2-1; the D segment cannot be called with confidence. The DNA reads TGTGCCAGCAGTCCGGACCGCATCGACAATGAGCAGTTCTTC. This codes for CASSPDRIDNEQFF.